Detailed here is one T cell receptor beta chain. The sample is drawn from a study of blood T cell repertoires in COVID-19. The overall study: The origin of the acute and convalescent COVID-19 samples was the United States, Italy and Spain.

Clones were sequenced by immunoSEQ multiplex PCR, and TCRdb holds only the in-frame ones, with some missing. Among 160,000 or so clones listed, around 90% were seen once. The CDR3 contains 18 residues. Germline V lookup: CDR1 LGHNA, CDR2 YNFKEQ. Trimming took 1 base from V and 6 from J; bases not matched to a gene: 11. The sequenced sample consisted of peripheral blood. V gene TRBV4-2 combines with J gene TRBJ2-2; 10 bases match TRBD2. The receptor was derived from a woman aged 50 to 60 with acute or convalescent COVID-19. As DNA, the CDR3 is TGTGCCAGCAGCCAAGGTCGGCTAGCGGGGGAGGGGCCCGGGGAGCTGTTTTTT. The encoded protein is CASSQGRLAGEGPGELFF.